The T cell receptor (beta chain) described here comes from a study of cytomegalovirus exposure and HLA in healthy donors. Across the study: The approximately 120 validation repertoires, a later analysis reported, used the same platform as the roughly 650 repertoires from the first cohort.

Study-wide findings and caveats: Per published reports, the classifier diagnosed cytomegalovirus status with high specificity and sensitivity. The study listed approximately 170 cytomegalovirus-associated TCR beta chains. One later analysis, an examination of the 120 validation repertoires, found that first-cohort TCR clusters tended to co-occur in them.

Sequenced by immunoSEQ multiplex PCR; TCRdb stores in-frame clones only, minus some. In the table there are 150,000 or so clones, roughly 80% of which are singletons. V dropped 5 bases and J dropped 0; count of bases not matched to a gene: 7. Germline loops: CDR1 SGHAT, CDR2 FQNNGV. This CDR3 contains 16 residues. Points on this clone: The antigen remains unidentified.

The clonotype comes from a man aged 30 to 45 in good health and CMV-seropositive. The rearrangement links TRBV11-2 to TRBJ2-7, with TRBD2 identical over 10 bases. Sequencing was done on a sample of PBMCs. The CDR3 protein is CASSATGTSDSYEQYF. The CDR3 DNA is TGTGCCAGCAGCGCAACCGGGACTAGCGACTCCTACGAGCAGTACTTC. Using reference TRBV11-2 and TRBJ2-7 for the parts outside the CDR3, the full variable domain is EAGVAQSPRYKIIEKRQSVAFWCNPISGHATLYWYQQILGQGPKLLIQFQNNGVVDDSQLPKDRFSAERLKGVDSTLKIQPAKLEDSAVYLCASSATGTSDSYEQYFGPGTRLTVT.